This T cell receptor beta chain was recovered during a study of blood T cell repertoires in COVID-19. Trimming stripped 1 base from V and 5 bases from J, with 8 bases between. The germline gives CDR1 MNHEY, CDR2 SVGAGI. The CDR3 consists of 13 residues. This clone was seen just once. TCRdb's copy holds only in-frame clones and misses some; the assay was immunoSEQ multiplex PCR. This sample has some 460,000 clones; approximately 90% occur once, and the top ten carry about 4.3%. This TCR was recovered from a woman in her 30s with acute or convalescent COVID-19. Sequenced: peripheral blood. The V gene is TRBV6-5, the J gene TRBJ1-2; no firm D call. CDR3 amino acids: CASSYFRGYGYTF. The CDR3 DNA reads TGTGCCAGCAGTTACTTTCGAGGTTATGGCTACACCTTC.